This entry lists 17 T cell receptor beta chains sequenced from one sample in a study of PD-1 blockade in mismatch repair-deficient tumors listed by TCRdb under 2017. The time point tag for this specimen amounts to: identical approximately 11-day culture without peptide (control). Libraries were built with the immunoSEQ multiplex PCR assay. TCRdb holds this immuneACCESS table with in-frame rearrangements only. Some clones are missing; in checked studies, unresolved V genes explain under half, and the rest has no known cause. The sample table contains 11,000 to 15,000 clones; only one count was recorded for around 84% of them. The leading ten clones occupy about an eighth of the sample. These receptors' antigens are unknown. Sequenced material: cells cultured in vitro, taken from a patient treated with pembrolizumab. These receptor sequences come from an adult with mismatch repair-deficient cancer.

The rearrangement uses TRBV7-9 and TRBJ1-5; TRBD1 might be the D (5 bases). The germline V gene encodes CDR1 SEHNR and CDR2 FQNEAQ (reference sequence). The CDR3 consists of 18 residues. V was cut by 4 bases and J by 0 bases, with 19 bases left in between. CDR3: CASSSSLGAGYSNQPQHF. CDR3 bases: TGTGCCAGCAGCTCTAGCCTTGGGGCAGGGTATAGCAATCAGCCCCAGCATTTT. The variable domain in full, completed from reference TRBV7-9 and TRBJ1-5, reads DTGVSQNPRHKITKRGQNVTFRCDPISEHNRLYWYRQTLGQGPEFLTYFQNEAQLEKSRLLSDRFSAERPKGSFSTLEIQRTEQGDSAMYLCASSSSLGAGYSNQPQHFGDGTRLSIL.

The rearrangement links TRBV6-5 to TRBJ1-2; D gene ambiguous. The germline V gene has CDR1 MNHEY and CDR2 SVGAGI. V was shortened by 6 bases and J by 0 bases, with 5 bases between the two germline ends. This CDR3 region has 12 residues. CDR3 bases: TGTGCCAGCAGGGCTGCTAACTATGGCTACACCTTC. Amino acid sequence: CASRAANYGYTF.

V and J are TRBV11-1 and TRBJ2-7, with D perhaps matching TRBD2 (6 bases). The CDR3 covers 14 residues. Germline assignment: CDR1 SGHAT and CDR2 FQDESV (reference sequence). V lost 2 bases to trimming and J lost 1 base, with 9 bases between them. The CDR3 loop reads CASSLSLASYEQYF. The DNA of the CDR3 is TGTGCCAGCAGCTTAAGCCTAGCGTCCTACGAGCAGTACTTC. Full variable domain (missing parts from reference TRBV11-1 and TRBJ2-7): EAEVAQSPRYKITEKSQAVAFWCDPISGHATLYWYRQILGQGPELLVQFQDESVVDDSQLPKDRFSAERLKGVDSTLKIQPAELGDSAMYLCASSLSLASYEQYFGPGTRLTVT.

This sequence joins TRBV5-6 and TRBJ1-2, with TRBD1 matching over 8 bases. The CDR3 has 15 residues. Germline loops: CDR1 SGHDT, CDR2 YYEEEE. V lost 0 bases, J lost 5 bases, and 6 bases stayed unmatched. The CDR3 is CASSLVTGVGYGYTF. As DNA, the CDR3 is TGTGCCAGCAGCTTGGTGACAGGGGTCGGGTATGGCTACACCTTC.

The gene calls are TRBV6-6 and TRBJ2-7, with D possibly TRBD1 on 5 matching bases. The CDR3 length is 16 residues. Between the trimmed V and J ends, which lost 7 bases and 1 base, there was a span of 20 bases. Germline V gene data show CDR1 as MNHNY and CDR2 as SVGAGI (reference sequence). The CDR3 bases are TGTGCCAGCACCCCCTCTCAGGGTGAGAATTCCTACGAGCAGTACTTC. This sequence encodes CASTPSQGENSYEQYF.

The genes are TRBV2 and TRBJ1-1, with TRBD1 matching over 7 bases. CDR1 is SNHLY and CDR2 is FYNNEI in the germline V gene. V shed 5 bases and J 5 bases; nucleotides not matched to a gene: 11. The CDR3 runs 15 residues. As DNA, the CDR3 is TGTGCCAGCAGTATTCCGACAGGGAAGGAGACTGAAGCTTTCTTT. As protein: CASSIPTGKETEAFF.

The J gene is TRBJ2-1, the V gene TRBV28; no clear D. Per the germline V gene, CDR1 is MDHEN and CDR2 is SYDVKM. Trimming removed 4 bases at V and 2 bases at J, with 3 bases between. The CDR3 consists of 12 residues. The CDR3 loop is CASSSAYNEQFF. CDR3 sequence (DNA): TGTGCCAGCAGTTCAGCCTACAATGAGCAGTTCTTC. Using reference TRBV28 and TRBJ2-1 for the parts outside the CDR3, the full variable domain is DVKVTQSSRYLVKRTGEKVFLECVQDMDHENMFWYRQDPGLGLRLIYFSYDVKMKEKGDIPEGYSVSREKKERFSLILESASTNQTSMYLCASSSAYNEQFFGPGTRLTVL.

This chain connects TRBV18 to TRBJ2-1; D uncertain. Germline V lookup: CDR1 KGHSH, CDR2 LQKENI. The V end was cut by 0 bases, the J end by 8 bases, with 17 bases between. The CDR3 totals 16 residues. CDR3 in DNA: TGTGCCAGCTCACCACCCCAAATCGGGTTTACTCATGAGCAGTTCTTC. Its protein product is CASSPPQIGFTHEQFF.

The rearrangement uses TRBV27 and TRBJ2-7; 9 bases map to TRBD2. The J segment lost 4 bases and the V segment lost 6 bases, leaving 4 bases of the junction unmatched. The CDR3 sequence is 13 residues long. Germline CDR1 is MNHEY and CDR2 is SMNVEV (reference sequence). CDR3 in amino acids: CASSLAGAYEQYF. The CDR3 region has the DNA TGTGCCAGCAGCTTAGCGGGAGCGTACGAGCAGTACTTC.

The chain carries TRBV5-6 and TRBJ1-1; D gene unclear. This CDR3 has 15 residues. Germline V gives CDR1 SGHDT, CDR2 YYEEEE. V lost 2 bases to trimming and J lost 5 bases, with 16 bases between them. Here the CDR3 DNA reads TGTGCCAGCAGCTTCGCAGGCGTATTAAGTACTGAAGCTTTCTTT. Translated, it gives CASSFAGVLSTEAFF.

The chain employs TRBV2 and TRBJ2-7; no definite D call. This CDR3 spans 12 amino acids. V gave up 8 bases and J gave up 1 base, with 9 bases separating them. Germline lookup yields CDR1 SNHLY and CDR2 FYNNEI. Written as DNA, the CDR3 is TGTGCCAGCTGCCTGGTTTCCTACGAGCAGTACTTC. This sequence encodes CASCLVSYEQYF.

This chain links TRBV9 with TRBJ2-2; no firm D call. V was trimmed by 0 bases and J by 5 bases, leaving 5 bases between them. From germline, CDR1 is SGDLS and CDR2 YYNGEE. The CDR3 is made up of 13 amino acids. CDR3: CASSVVGTGELFF. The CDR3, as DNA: TGTGCCAGCAGCGTAGTGGGGACCGGGGAGCTGTTTTTT.

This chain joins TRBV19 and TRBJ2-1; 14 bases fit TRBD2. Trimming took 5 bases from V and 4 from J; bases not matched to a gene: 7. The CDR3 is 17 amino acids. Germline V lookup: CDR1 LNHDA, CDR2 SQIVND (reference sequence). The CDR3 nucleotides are TGTGCCAGTAGTTCCCAAAGACTAGCGGGAGGGTACAATGAGCAGTTCTTC. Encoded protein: CASSSQRLAGGYNEQFF.

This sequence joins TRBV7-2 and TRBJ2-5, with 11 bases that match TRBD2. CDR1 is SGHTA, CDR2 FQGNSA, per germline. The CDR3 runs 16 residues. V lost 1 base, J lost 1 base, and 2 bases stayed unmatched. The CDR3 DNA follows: TGTGCCAGCAGCTTAGGCGGACTAGCGGGCCAAGAGACCCAGTACTTC. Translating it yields CASSLGGLAGQETQYF.

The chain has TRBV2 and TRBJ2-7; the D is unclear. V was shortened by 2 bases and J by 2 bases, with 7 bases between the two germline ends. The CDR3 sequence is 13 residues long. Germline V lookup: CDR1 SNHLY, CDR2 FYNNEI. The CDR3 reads CASSESFTYEQYF. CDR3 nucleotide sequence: TGTGCCAGCAGTGAATCCTTCACCTACGAGCAGTACTTC.

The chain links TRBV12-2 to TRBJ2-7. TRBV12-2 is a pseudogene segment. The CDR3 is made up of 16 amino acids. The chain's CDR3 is CASRLGVRSCSYEQYF. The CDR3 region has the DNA TGTGCAAGTCGCTTAGGGGTTAGATCTTGCTCCTACGAGCAGTACTTC.

The CDR3 here is CASGLGTRYEQYF. CDR3 in DNA: TGTGCTAGTGGTTTGGGAACGCGCTACGAGCAGTACTTC. This chain uses TRBV12-5 with TRBJ2-7; D not certain. V was trimmed by 1 base and J by 3 bases, leaving 7 bases between them. The CDR3 loop spans 13 amino acids. CDR1 and CDR2 (germline): LGHNT, FRNRAP.